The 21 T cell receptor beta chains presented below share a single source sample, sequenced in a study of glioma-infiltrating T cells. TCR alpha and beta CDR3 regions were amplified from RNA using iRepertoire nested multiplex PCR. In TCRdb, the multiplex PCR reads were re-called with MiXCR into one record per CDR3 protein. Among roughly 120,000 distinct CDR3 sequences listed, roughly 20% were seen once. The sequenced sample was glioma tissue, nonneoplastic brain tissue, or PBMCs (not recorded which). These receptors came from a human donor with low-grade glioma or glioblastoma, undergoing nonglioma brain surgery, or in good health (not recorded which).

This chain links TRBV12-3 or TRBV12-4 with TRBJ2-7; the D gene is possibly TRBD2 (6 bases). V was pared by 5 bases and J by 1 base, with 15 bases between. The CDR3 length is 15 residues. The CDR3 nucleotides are TGTGCCAGCAGTCGAACCGGGACTCCTTCCTACGAGCAGTACTTC. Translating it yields CASSRTGTPSYEQYF.

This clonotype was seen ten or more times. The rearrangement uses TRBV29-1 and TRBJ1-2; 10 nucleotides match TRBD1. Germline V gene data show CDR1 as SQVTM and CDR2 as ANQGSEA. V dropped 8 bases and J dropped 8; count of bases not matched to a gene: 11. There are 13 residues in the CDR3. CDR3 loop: CSTRTGGTGGYTF. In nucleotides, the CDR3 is TGCAGCACCCGGACAGGGGGAACTGGAGGCTACACCTTC.

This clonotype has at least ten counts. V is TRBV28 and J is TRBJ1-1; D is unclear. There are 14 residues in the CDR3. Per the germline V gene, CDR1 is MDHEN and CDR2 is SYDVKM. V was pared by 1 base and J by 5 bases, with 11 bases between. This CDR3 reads CASSLSEGGTEAFF. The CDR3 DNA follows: TGTGCCAGCAGTTTATCGGAGGGAGGGACTGAAGCTTTCTTT.

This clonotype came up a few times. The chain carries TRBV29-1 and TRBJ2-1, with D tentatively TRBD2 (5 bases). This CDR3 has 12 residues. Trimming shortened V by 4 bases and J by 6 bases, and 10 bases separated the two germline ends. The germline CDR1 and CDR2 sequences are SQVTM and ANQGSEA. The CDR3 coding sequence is TGCAGCGTTGTTGGAGGAGCCAATGAGCAGTTCTTC. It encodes CSVVGGANEQFF.

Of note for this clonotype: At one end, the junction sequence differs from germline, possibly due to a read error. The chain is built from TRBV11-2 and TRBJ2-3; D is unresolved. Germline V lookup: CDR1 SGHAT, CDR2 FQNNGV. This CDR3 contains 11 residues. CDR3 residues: CAGSSFDTEYF. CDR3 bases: TGTGCCGGCAGCTCTTTTGATACGGAGTATTTT.

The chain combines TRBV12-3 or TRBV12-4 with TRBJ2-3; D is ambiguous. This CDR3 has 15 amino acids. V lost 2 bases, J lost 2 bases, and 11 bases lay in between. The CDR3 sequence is CASSLNGLNTDTQYF. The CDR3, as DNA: TGTGCCAGCAGTTTAAACGGTCTCAACACAGATACGCAGTATTTT.

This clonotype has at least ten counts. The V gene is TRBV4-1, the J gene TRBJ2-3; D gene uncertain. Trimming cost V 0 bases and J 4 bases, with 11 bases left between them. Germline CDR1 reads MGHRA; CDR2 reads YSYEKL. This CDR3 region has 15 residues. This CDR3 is CASSQDNKPPDTQYF. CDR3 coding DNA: TGCGCCAGCAGCCAAGATAATAAGCCGCCAGATACGCAGTATTTT.

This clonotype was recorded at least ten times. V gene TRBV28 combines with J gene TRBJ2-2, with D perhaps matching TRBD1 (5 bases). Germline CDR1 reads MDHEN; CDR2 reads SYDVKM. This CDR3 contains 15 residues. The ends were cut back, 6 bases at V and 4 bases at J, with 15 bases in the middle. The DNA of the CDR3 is TGTGCCAGCAGCCCCCAGGGATTTGGCACCGGGGAGCTGTTTTTT. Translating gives CASSPQGFGTGELFF. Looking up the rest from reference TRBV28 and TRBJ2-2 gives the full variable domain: DVKVTQSSRYLVKRTGEKVFLECVQDMDHENMFWYRQDPGLGLRLIYFSYDVKMKEKGDIPEGYSVSREKKERFSLILESASTNQTSMYLCASSPQGFGTGELFFGEGSRLTVL.

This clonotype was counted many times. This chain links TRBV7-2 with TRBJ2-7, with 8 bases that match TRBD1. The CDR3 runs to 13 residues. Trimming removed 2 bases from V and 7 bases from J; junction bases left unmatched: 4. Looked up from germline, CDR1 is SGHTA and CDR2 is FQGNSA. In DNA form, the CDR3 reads TGTGCCAGCAGCTTAACCAGGGGGCAAGAGCAGTACTTC. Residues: CASSLTRGQEQYF.

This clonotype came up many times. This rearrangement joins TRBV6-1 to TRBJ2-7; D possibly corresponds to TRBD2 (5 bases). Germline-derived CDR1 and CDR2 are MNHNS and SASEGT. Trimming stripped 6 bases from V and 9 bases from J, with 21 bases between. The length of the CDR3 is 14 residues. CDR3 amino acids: CASRARVGSWVQYF. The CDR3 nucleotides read TGTGCCAGCAGAGCTAGGGTAGGGAGTTGGGTGCAGTACTTC.

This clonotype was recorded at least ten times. CDR3 residues: CASSVREQGSSTEAFF. The CDR3 nucleotides are TGTGCCAGCAGTGTCCGGGAACAGGGGAGCTCCACTGAAGCTTTCTTT. V usage is TRBV7-9 and J usage is TRBJ1-1, with TRBD1 matching over 7 bases. The CDR3 contains 16 residues. V lost 6 bases, J lost 4 bases, and 14 bases stayed unmatched. Germline-derived CDR1 and CDR2 are SEHNR and FQNEAQ (reference sequence). The full variable domain, completed using reference TRBV7-9 and TRBJ1-1, is DTGVSQNPRHKITKRGQNVTFRCDPISEHNRLYWYRQTLGQGPEFLTYFQNEAQLEKSRLLSDRFSAERPKGSFSTLEIQRTEQGDSAMYLCASSVREQGSSTEAFFGQGTRLTVV.

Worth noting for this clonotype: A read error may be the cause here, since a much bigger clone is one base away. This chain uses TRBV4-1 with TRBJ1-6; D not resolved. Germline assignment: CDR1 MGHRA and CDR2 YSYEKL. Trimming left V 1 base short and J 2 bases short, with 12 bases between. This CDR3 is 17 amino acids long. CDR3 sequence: CASSQALQFPYNSPLHF. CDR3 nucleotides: TGCGCCAGCAGCCAAGCCTTACAGTTTCCCTATAATTCACCCCTCCACTTT.

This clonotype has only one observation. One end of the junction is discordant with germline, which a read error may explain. The CDR3: CTSNPGQTYEQYF. The CDR3 DNA follows: TGTACCAGTAACCCGGGACAGACGTACGAGCAGTACTTC. The chain uses TRBV19 and TRBJ2-7; 7 bases are a match to TRBD1. This CDR3 region has 13 residues. Germline loops: CDR1 LNHDA, CDR2 SQIVND (reference sequence). The full variable domain, with the rest looked up from reference TRBV19 and TRBJ2-7, is DGGITQSPKYLFRKEGQNVTLSCEQNLNHDAMYWYRQDPGQGLRLIYYSQIVNDFQKGDIAEGYSVSREKKESFPLTVTSAQKNPTAFYLCTSNPGQTYEQYFGPGTRLTVT.

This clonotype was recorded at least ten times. CDR3: CSALGDFYNEQFF. In nucleotides, the CDR3 is TGCAGTGCTCTTGGGGACTTCTACAATGAGCAGTTCTTC. The chain combines TRBV20-1 with TRBJ2-1, with a possible D match to TRBD2 (6 bases). V lost 5 bases and J lost 3, with 11 bases in between. The CDR3 runs to 13 residues. Per germline, CDR1 DFQATT and CDR2 SNEGSKA (reference sequence).

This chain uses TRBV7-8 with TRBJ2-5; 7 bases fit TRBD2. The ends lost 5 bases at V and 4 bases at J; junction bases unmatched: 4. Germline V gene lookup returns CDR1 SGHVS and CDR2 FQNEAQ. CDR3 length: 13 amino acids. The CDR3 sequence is CASSRTRGETQYF. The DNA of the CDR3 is TGTGCCAGCAGCCGGACTAGAGGAGAGACCCAGTACTTC.

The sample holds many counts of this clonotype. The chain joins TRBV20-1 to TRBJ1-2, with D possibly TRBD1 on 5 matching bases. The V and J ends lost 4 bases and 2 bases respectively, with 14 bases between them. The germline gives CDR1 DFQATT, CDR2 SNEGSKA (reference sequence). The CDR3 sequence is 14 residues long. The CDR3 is CSANRDRLNYGYTF. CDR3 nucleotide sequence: TGCAGTGCTAACCGGGACCGATTAAACTATGGCTACACCTTC.

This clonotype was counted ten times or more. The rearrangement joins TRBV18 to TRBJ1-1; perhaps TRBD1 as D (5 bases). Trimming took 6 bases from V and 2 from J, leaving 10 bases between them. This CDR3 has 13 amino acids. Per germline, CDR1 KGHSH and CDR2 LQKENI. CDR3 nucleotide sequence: TGTGCCAGCTCTGGCAGGGTTAACACTGAAGCTTTCTTT. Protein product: CASSGRVNTEAFF.

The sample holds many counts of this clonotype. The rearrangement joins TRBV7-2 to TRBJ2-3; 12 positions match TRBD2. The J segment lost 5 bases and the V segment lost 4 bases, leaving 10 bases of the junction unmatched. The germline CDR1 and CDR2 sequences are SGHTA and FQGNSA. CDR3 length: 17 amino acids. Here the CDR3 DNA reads TGTGCCAGCAGCTCTACTTCTAGCGGGAGGGCTCAAGATACGCAGTATTTT. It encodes CASSSTSSGRAQDTQYF.

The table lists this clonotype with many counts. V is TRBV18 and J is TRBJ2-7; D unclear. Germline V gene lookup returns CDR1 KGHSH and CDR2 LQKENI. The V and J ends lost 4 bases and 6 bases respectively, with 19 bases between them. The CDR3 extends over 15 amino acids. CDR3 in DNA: TGTGCCAGCTCACGGGCCGTTGACCCTCCTCTCGAGCAGTACTTC. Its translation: CASSRAVDPPLEQYF. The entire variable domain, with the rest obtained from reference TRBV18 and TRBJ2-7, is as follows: NAGVMQNPRHLVRRRGQEARLRCSPMKGHSHVYWYRQLPEEGLKFMVYLQKENIIDESGMPKERFSAEFPKEGPSILRIQQVVRGDSAAYFCASSRAVDPPLEQYFGPGTRLTVT.

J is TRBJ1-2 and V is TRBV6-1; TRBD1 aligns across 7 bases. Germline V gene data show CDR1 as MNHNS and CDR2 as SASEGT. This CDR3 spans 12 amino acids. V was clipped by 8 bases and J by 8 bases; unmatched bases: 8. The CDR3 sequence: CASFQTGRGYTF. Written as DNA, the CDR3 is TGTGCCAGCTTCCAGACAGGGCGAGGCTACACCTTC.

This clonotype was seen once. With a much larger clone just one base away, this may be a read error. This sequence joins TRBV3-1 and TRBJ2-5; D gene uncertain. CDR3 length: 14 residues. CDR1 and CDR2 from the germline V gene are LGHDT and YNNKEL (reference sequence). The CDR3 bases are TGTTCCAGCAGCCAAGTTTGGTCCCAAGAGACCCAGTACTTC. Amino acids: CSSSQVWSQETQYF.